These T cell receptor beta chains were read from a single sample in a study of T cell responses to AZD1222 COVID-19 vaccine. Assay: immunoSEQ multiplex PCR; the TCRdb copy retains only in-frame clones and omits some. The sample includes 110,000 or so clones, just under 90% of them seen just once. Sequenced material: peripheral blood, taken on day 0 of AZD1222 vaccination. Receptors originate from an adult in good health. Both conserved end residues are part of each CDR3. The order of the fields is J gene, CDR3 length, clone size, D gene, V gene, CDR3 protein, CDR3 DNA. The D gene is left open where the match is weak. Clone size, where shown, is once, few, many, or a class for clones that have expanded.

J gene: TRBJ2-1
CDR3 length: 18
clone size: .
D gene: TRBD2
V gene: TRBV5-1
CDR3 protein: CASSPQTTTSGVYNEQFF
CDR3 DNA: TGCGCCAGCAGCCCCCAAACTACGACTAGCGGGGTCTACAATGAGCAGTTCTTC

J gene: TRBJ2-1
CDR3 length: 12
clone size: few
D gene: .
V gene: TRBV19
CDR3 protein: CASSIQGRGQFF
CDR3 DNA: TGTGCCAGTAGTATTCAGGGGAGGGGGCAGTTCTTC

J gene: TRBJ1-2
CDR3 length: 12
clone size: .
D gene: .
V gene: TRBV19
CDR3 protein: CASSRGNYGYTF
CDR3 DNA: TGTGCCAGTAGTAGGGGAAACTATGGCTACACCTTC

J gene: TRBJ1-1
CDR3 length: 20
clone size: .
D gene: TRBD1
V gene: TRBV29-1
CDR3 protein: CSVETHPLRDRGTMNTEAFF
CDR3 DNA: TGCAGCGTTGAAACCCACCCCCTCCGGGACAGGGGGACGATGAACACTGAAGCTTTCTTT

J gene: TRBJ1-3
CDR3 length: 15
clone size: .
D gene: .
V gene: TRBV5-6
CDR3 protein: CASSTGLLSGNTIYF
CDR3 DNA: TGTGCCAGCAGCACCGGACTCCTCTCTGGAAACACCATATATTTT

J gene: TRBJ1-6
CDR3 length: 13
clone size: few
D gene: .
V gene: TRBV7-9
CDR3 protein: CASSSGPGDSIHF
CDR3 DNA: TGTGCCAGCAGCTCCGGACCCGGGGACTCGATCCACTTT

J gene: TRBJ1-2
CDR3 length: 17
clone size: .
D gene: TRBD1
V gene: TRBV7-9
CDR3 protein: CASSLGGPIGSNYGYTF
CDR3 DNA: TGTGCCAGCAGTCTAGGGGGCCCGATAGGATCTAACTATGGCTACACCTTC

J gene: TRBJ1-5
CDR3 length: 16
clone size: .
D gene: TRBD1
V gene: TRBV7-3
CDR3 protein: CALQLWRGHSNQPQHF
CDR3 DNA: TGTGCCCTCCAACTATGGAGGGGGCATAGCAATCAGCCCCAGCATTTT

J gene: TRBJ2-1
CDR3 length: 15
clone size: few
D gene: TRBD2
V gene: TRBV9
CDR3 protein: CASSVASGSLNEQFF
CDR3 DNA: TGTGCCAGCAGCGTAGCTAGCGGGAGCCTCAATGAGCAGTTCTTC

J gene: TRBJ2-1
CDR3 length: 17
clone size: .
D gene: TRBD1
V gene: TRBV4-1
CDR3 protein: CASSQGQGAIGYNEQFF
CDR3 DNA: TGCGCCAGCAGCCAAGGTCAGGGGGCAATTGGTTACAATGAGCAGTTCTTC

J gene: TRBJ2-1
CDR3 length: 16
clone size: .
D gene: TRBD2
V gene: TRBV20-1
CDR3 protein: CSASGTSGRSYNEQFF
CDR3 DNA: TGCAGTGCTAGTGGGACTAGCGGGAGGTCCTACAATGAGCAGTTCTTC

J gene: TRBJ2-1
CDR3 length: 19
clone size: .
D gene: TRBD2
V gene: TRBV4-2
CDR3 protein: CASSQEWSGSGRGGGEQFF
CDR3 DNA: TGTGCCAGCAGCCAAGAGTGGTCTGGCAGCGGGAGGGGAGGCGGTGAGCAGTTCTTC